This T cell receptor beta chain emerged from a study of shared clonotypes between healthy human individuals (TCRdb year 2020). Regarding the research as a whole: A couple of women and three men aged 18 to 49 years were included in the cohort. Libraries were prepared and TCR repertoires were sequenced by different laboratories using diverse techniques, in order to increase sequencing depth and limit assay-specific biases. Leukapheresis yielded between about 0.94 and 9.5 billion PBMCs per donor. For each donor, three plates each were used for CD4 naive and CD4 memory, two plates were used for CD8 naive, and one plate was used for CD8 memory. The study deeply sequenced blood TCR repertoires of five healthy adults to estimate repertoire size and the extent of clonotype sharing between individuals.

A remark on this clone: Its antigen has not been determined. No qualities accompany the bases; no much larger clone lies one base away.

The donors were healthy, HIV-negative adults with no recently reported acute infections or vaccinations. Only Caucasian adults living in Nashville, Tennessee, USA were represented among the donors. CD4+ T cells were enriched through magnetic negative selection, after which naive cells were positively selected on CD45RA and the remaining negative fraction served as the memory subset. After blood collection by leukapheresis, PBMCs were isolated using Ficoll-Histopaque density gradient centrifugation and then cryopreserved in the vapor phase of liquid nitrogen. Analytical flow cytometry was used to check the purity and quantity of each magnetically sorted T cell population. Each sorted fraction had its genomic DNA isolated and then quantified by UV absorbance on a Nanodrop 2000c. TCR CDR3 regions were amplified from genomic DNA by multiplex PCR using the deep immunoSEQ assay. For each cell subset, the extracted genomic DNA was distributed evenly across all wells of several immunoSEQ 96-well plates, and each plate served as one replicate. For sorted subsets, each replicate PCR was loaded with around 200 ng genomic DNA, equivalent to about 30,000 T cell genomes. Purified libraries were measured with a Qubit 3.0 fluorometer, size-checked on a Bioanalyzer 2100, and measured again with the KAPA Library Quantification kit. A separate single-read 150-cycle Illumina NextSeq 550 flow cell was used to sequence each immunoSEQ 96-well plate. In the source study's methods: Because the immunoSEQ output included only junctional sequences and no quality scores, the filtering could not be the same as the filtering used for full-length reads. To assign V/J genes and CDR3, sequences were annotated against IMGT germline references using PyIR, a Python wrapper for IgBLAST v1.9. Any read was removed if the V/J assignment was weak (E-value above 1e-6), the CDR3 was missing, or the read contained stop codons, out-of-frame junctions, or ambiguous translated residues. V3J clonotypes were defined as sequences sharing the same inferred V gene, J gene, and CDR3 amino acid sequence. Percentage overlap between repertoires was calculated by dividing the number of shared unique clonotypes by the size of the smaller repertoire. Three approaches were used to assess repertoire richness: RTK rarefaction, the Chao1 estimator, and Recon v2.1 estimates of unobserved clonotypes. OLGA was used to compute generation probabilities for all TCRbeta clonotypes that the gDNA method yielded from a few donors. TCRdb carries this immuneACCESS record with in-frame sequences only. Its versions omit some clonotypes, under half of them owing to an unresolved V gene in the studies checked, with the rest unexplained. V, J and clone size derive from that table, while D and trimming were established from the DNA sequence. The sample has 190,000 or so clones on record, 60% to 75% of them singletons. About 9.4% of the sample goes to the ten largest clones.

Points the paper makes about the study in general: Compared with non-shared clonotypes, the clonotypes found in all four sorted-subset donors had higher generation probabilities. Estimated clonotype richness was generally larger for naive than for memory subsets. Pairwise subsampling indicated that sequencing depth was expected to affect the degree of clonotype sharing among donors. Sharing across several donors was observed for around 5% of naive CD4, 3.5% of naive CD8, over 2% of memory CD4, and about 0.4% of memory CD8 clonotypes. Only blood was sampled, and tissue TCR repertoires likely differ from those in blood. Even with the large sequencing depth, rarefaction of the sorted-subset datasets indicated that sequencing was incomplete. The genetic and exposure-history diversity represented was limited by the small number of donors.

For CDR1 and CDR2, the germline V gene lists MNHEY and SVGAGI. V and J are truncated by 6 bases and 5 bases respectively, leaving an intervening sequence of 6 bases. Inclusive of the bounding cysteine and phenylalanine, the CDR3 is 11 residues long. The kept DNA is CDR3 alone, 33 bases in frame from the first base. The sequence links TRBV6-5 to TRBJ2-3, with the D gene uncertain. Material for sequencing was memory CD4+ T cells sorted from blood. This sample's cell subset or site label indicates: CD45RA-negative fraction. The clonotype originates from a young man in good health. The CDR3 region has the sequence CASRFLDTQYF. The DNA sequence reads TGTGCCAGCAGGTTCCTAGATACGCAGTATTTT.